The clone carrying this T cell receptor (beta chain) has just one count. The data were obtained in a study of blood T cell repertoires in COVID-19. In the study overall: Both acute and convalescent COVID-19 samples were obtained from the United States, Italy and Spain. From T cells, B-cell-depleted T cells, or PBMCs came the material, which was cDNA or gDNA.

Original processing methods: Using reference gene primer amplification, nucleated cell counts were estimated. Profiling relied on immunoSEQ multiplex PCR, and the TCRdb table lists in-frame clones only, not all of them. For V, J and clone size, that table is used; D and trimming come from the DNA. This sample has some 500,000 clones, with roughly nine tenths found just once. V shed 6 bases and J shed 0 bases, with 15 bases lying between them. The CDR3 runs to 17 residues. The germline V gene encodes CDR1 SGHVS and CDR2 FQNEAQ. Enrolment of Seattle patients took place during active infection, and they were followed longitudinally.

V usage is TRBV7-8 and J usage is TRBJ1-6; D may be TRBD1 (5 bases). This TCR came from a woman in her fifties or sixties with COVID-19, enrolled during active disease. Source material: peripheral blood. This CDR3 reads CASRQSPGFSYNSPLHF. The CDR3 coding sequence is TGTGCCAGCAGGCAATCCCCAGGGTTCTCCTATAATTCACCCCTCCACTTT.